One sample yielded the 8 T cell receptor beta chains listed below, sequenced in a study of metastatic and nonmetastatic thyroid tumors. Prior to thyroid surgery, none of the patients had received any treatment. TCRdb re-called the PCR reads with MiXCR. The repertoire includes around 16,000 clones, approximately 25% of them detected once, and less than 15% sits in the top ten. Material for sequencing was tumor tissue. All receptors come from a male donor with papillary thyroid cancer or a benign thyroid nodule (not recorded which). Some clones in this sample may be carry-over from other donors' samples.

The V and J genes are TRBV5-1 and TRBJ2-7; 9 bases fit TRBD2. Germline-derived CDR1 and CDR2 are SGHRS and YFSETQ. The CDR3 sequence is 16 residues long. V gave up 4 bases and J gave up 3 bases; unmatched junction bases: 11. The CDR3 here is CASSLSGTSPYYEQYF. CDR3 nucleotides: TGCGCCAGCAGCCTTTCCGGGACTAGCCCCTACTACGAGCAGTACTTC.

This clone has a count of ten or more. A single base separates this from a much larger clone, so it may be a read error. This rearrangement joins TRBV3-1 to TRBJ1-1; no clear D. The CDR3 runs 12 residues. V was shortened by 7 bases and J by 0 bases, with 6 bases between the two germline ends. Germline-derived CDR1 and CDR2 are LGHDT and YNNKEL (reference sequence). The CDR3: CASMSMNTEAFF. The CDR3, as DNA: TGTGCCAGCATGTCAATGAACACTGAAGCTTTCTTT.

This clone was observed a handful of times. The chain recombines TRBV7-9 with TRBJ2-1; D could derive from TRBD1 or TRBD2 (5 bases each). The CDR3 totals 13 residues. In germline, CDR1 is SEHNR, CDR2 FQNEAQ (reference sequence). The V and J ends lost 8 bases and 9 bases respectively, with 17 bases between them. The CDR3 nucleotides are TGTGCCAGCTTCAGAGGGTTGGGGCTTGAGCAGTTCTTC. Translating it yields CASFRGLGLEQFF.

About this clone itself: Germline is not matched at one junction end, which may reflect a read error. The chain uses TRBV27 and TRBJ2-2; D gene ambiguous. The CDR3 extends over 16 amino acids. In germline, CDR1 is MNHEY, CDR2 SMNVEV (reference sequence). The CDR3 loop is CASSNEEEKNTGELFF. The CDR3, as DNA: TGCGCCAGCAGTAACGAAGAGGAAAAGAACACCGGGGAGCTGTTTTTT.

In its sample, this clone was seen once. This chain uses TRBV4-1 with TRBJ2-7; D is unclear. Germline assignment: CDR1 MGHRA and CDR2 YSYEKL. This CDR3 is 13 amino acids long. V dropped 0 bases and J dropped 6 bases, with 9 bases sitting between them. CDR3: CASSQEWGTEQYF. The CDR3 DNA is TGCGCCAGCAGCCAAGAGTGGGGAACCGAGCAGTACTTC.

This clone is judged medium-sized. This rearrangement joins TRBV6-2 or TRBV6-3 to TRBJ2-3; TRBD2 matches at 12 bases. This CDR3 comprises 17 residues. J lost 3 bases, V lost 4 bases, and 8 bases had no gene match. Germline V gene lookup returns CDR1 MNHEY and CDR2 SVGEGT. CDR3 nucleotide sequence: TGTGCCAGCAGTTCATTCGGACTAGCGGGATTAACAGATACGCAGTATTTT. It is translated as CASSSFGLAGLTDTQYF.

Only a few counts were recorded for this clone. At one end the junction does not follow the germline gene, possibly because of a read error. V and J are TRBV9 and TRBJ1-3; D gene ambiguous. The germline V gene has CDR1 SGDLS and CDR2 YYNGEE. The CDR3 is 12 amino acids. The CDR3 reads CASSRSGNTTYF. In DNA form, the CDR3 reads TGTGCCAGTAGCCGCTCTGGAAACACCACATATTTT.

This sequence joins TRBV27 and TRBJ1-6; D is unclear. Trimming removed 1 base from V and 5 bases from J, with 9 bases in between. CDR1 and CDR2 (germline): MNHEY, SMNVEV (reference sequence). The CDR3 is made up of 15 amino acids. As DNA, the CDR3 is TGTGCCAGCAGTTTATACACAGTCAATAATTCACCCCTCCACTTT. Encoded protein: CASSLYTVNNSPLHF.